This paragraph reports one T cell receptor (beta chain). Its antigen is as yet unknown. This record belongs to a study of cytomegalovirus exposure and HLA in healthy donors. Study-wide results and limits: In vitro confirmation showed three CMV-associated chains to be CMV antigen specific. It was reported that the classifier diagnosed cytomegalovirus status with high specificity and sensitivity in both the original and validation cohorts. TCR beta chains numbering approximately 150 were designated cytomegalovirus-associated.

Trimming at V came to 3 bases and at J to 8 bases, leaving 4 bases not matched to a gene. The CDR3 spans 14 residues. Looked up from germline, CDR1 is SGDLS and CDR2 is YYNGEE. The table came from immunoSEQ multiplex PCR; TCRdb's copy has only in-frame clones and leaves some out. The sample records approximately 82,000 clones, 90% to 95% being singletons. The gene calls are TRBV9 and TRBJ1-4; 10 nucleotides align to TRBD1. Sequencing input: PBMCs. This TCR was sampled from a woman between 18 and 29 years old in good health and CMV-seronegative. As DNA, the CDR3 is TGTGCCAGCAGCGAGGGACAGGGGCGCGAAAAACTGTTTTTT. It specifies CASSEGQGREKLFF.